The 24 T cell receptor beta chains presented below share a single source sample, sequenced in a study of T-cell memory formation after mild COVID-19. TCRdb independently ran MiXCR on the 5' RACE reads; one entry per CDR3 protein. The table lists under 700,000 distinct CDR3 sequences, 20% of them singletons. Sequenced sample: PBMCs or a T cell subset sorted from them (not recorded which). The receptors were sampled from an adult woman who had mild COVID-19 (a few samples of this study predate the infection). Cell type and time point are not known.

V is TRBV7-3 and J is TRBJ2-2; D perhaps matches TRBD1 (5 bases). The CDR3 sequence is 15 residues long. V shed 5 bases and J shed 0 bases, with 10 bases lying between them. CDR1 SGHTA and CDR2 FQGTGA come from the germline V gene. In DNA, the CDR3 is TGTGCCAGCAGCCACAGGAGCCCGAACACCGGGGAGCTGTTTTTT. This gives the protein CASSHRSPNTGELFF.

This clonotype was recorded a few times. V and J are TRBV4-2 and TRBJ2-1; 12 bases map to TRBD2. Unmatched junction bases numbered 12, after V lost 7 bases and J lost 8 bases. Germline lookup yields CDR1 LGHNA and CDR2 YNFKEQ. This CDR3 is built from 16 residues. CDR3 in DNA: TGTGCCAGCACCCGGGATCCTAGCGGGGGGGCTTATGAGCAGTTCTTC. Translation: CASTRDPSGGAYEQFF.

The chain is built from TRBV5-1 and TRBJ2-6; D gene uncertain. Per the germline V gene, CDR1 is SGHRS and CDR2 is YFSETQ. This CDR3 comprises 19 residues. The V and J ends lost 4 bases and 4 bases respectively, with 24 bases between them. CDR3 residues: CASSPRVGSWISGANVLTF. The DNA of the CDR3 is TGCGCCAGCAGCCCCCGTGTGGGTTCCTGGATCTCCGGGGCCAACGTCCTGACTTTC.

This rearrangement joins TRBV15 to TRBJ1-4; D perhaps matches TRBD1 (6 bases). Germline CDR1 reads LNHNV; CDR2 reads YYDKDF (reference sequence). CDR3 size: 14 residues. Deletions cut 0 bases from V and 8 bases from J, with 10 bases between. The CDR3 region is CATSRDQGREKLFF. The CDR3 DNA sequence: TGTGCCACCAGCAGAGATCAGGGGCGAGAAAAACTGTTTTTT.

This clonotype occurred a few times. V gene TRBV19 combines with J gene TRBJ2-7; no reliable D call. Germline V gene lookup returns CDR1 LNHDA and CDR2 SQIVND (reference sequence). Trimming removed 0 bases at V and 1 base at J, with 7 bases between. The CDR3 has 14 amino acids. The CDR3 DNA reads TGTGCCAGTAGTATAGATCGAGGTTCCTACGAGCAGTACTTC. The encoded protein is CASSIDRGSYEQYF.

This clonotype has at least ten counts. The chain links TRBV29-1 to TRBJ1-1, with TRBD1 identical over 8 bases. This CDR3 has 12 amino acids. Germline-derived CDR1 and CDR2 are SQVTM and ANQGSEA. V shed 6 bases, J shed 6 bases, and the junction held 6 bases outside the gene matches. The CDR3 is CSVRTGGAEAFF. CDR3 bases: TGCAGCGTGAGAACAGGGGGTGCTGAAGCTTTCTTT.

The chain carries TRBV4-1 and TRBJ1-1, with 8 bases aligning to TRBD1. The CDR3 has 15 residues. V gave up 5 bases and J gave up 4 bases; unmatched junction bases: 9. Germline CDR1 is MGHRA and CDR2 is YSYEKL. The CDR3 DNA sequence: TGCGCCAGCAGCTCCCTGACAGGGGTGTTCACTGAAGCTTTCTTT. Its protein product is CASSSLTGVFTEAFF.

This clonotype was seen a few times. The CDR3 protein is CASSEETAQETQYF. CDR3 bases: TGTGCCAGCAGCGAGGAGACAGCCCAAGAGACCCAGTACTTC. The chain is built from TRBV9 and TRBJ2-5; a weak D match, TRBD1 (5 bases). Trimming took off 3 bases at V and 1 base at J, with 10 bases between the two ends. Germline lookup yields CDR1 SGDLS and CDR2 YYNGEE. The CDR3 totals 14 residues. Together with reference TRBV9 and TRBJ2-5, the CDR3 gives the full variable domain: DSGVTQTPKHLITATGQRVTLRCSPRSGDLSVYWYQQSLDQGLQFLIQYYNGEERAKGNILERFSAQQFPDLHSELNLSSLELGDSALYFCASSEETAQETQYFGPGTRLLVL.

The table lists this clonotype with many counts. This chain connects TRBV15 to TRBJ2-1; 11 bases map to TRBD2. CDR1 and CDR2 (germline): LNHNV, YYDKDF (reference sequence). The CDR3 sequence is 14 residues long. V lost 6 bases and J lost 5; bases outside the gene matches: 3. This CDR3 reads CATRGTSGHNEQFF. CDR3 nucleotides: TGTGCCACCAGGGGGACTAGCGGTCACAATGAGCAGTTCTTC.

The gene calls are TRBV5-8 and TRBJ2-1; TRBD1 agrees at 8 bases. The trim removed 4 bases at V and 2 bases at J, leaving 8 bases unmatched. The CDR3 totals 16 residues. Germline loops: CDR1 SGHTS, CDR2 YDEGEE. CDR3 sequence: CASSPRQGFPYNEQFF. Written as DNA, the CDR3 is TGTGCCAGCAGCCCGAGACAGGGGTTCCCCTACAATGAGCAGTTCTTC.

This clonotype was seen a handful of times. CDR3 nucleotide sequence: TGTGCCAGCAGTTTGATGGAGAGCACTGAAGCTTTCTTT. Translating gives CASSLMESTEAFF. The chain has TRBV27 and TRBJ1-1; D gene unclear. The CDR3 sequence is 13 residues long. V was cut by 3 bases and J by 4 bases, with 9 bases left in between. CDR1 MNHEY and CDR2 SMNVEV come from the germline V gene (reference sequence).

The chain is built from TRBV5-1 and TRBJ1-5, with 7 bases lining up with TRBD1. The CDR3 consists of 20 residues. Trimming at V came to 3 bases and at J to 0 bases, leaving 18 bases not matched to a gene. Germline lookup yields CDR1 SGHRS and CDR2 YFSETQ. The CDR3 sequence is CASSSRARLQGCFSNQPQHF. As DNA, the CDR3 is TGCGCCAGCAGCTCGCGCGCACGCCTACAGGGGTGCTTTAGCAATCAGCCCCAGCATTTT.

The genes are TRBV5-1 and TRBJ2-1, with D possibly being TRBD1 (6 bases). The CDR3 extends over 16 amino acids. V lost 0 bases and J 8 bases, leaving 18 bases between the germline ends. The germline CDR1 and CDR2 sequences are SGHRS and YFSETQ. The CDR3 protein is CASSLVGGVSVDEQFF. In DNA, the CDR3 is TGCGCCAGCAGCTTGGTAGGGGGAGTGAGCGTGGATGAGCAGTTCTTC.

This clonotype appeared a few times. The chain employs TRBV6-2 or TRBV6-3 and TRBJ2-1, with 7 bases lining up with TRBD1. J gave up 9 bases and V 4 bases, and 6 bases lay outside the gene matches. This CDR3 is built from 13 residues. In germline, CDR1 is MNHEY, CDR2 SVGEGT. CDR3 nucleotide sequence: TGTGCCAGCAGTTCAGACAGGGCGGGTGAGCAGTTCTTC. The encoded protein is CASSSDRAGEQFF.

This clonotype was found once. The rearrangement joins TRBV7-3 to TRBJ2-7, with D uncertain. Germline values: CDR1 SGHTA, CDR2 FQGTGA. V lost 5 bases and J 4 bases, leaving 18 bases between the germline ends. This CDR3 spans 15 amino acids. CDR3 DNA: TGTGCCAGCAGCCCTTACCCGACGGGCCGGTACGAGCAGTACTTC. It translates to CASSPYPTGRYEQYF.

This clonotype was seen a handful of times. Here the CDR3 reads CASSFSKNIQYF. CDR3 DNA sequence: TGTGCCAGCAGTTTCTCCAAAAACATTCAGTACTTC. This sequence joins TRBV12-3 or TRBV12-4 and TRBJ2-4; no firm D call. The CDR3 is 12 residues long. The V end lost 3 bases, the J end lost 2 bases, and 2 bases lay between the germline ends.

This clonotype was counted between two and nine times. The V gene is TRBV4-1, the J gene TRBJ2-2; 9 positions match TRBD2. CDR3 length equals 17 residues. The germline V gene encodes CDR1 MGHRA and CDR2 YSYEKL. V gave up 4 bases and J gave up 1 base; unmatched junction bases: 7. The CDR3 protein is CASSLGSGGENTGELFF. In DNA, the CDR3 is TGCGCCAGCAGCCTGGGTAGCGGGGGTGAGAACACCGGGGAGCTGTTTTTT.

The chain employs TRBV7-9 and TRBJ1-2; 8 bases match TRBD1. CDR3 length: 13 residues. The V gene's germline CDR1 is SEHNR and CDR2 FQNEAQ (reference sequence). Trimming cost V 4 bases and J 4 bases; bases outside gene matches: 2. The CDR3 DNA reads TGTGCCAGCAGCTATGGACAGGGCTATGGCTACACCTTC. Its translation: CASSYGQGYGYTF.

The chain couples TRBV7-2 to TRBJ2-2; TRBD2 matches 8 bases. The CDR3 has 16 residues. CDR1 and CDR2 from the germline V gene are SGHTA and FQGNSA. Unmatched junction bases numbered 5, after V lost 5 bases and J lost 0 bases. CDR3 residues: CASSSIAGTNTGELFF. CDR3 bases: TGTGCCAGCAGCAGCATAGCGGGGACGAACACCGGGGAGCTGTTTTTT.

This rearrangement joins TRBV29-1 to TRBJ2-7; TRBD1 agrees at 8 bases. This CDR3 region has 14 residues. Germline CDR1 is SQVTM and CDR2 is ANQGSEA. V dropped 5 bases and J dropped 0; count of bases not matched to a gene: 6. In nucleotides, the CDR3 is TGCAGCGTTAGGACAGGGCGAAGCTCCTACGAGCAGTACTTC. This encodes CSVRTGRSSYEQYF.

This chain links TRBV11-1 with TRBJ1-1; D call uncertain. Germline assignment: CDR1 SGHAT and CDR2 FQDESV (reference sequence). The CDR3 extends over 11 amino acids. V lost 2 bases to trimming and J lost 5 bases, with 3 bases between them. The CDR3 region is CASSLQTEAFF. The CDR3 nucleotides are TGTGCCAGCAGCTTACAGACTGAAGCTTTCTTT.

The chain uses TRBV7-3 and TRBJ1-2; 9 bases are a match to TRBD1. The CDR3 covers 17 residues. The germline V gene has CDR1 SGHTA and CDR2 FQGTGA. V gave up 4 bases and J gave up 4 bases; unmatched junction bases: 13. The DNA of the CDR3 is TGTGCCAGCAGCTCTCCCGGGACAGGGAATCGGCCCTATGGCTACACCTTC. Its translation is CASSSPGTGNRPYGYTF.

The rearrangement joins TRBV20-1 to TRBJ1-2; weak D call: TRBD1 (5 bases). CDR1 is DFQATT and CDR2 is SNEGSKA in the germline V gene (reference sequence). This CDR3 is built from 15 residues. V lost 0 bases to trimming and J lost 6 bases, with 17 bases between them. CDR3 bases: TGCAGTGCTAGAGATCCCAGGGTATCTACCCATGGCTACACCTTC. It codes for CSARDPRVSTHGYTF.

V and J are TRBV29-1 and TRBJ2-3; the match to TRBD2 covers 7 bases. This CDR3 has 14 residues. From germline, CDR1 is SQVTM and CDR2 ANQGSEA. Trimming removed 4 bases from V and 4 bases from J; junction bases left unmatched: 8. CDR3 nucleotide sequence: TGCAGCGTTGGTGGACTAGTTTTCGCAGATACGCAGTATTTT. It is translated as CSVGGLVFADTQYF.